Sequencing of this T cell receptor beta chain was carried out in a study of early T cells in non-severe SARS-CoV-2 infection. In the study overall: Sequencing targeted bulk RNA from unsorted whole blood, leaving chains unpaired. Whole-study results and caveats: Using VDJdb, the matching emphasized anti-spike CD8 responses while missing private and CD4 specificities.

This clonotype was observed at least ten times. The antigen is not known. V lost 0 bases, J lost 1 base, and 15 bases lay in between. This CDR3 spans 17 amino acids. Germline V lookup: CDR1 PRHDT, CDR2 FYEKMQ (reference sequence). Individual cDNA molecules were tagged with unique molecular identifiers. TCRdb re-called the 5' RACE reads through MiXCR, storing one row per CDR3 protein. The top ten clones hold 2.5% to 3% of a sample with fewer than 70,000 distinct CDR3 sequences, about 12% of them seen once. The receptor's source is an adult who was a healthcare worker with PCR-confirmed SARS-CoV-2 infection or an uninfected control (not recorded which). Sequencing used whole blood. The chain links TRBV13 to TRBJ1-1, with a weak D call TRBD1 (5 bases). The CDR3, as DNA: TGTGCCAGCAGCTTAGGCACCCTGGGGGGTTCGAACACTGAAGCTTTCTTT. Translation gives CASSLGTLGGSNTEAFF.